These 26 T cell receptor beta chains came from one sample sequenced in a study of T cell changes during pregnancy in multiple sclerosis. Assay used: immunoSEQ multiplex PCR; TCRdb lists only in-frame clones, some missing. The sample carries 33,000 or so clones, over 90% recorded once. Sequenced material: CD4+ T cells from peripheral blood mononuclear cells, taken in the third trimester of pregnancy. The source of these receptors is a female donor in good health, enrolled as a control in a pregnancy study.

V gene TRBV29-1 combines with J gene TRBJ1-2; D might be TRBD1 (6 bases). Germline CDR1 and CDR2: SQVTM and ANQGSEA. The CDR3 runs to 14 residues. V lost 7 bases and J lost 3, with 18 bases in between. The CDR3 spells CSASGGQTDYGYTF. The CDR3 DNA reads as TGCAGCGCCTCGGGGGGGCAAACGGACTATGGCTACACCTTC.

The chain joins TRBV10-3 to TRBJ1-1, with 7 positions matching TRBD1. V trimming: 7 bases; J trimming: 4 bases; junction bases outside the gene matches: 9. The CDR3 consists of 14 residues. Germline CDR1 and CDR2: ENHRY and SYGVKD. CDR3 amino acids: CAINTGDPRTEAFF. The CDR3 DNA is TGTGCCATCAATACAGGGGACCCCCGCACTGAAGCTTTCTTT.

The gene calls are TRBV7-8 and TRBJ2-2; D may be TRBD2 (6 bases). The CDR3 consists of 18 residues. In germline, CDR1 is SGHVS, CDR2 FQNEAQ. Trimming took off 1 base at V and 5 bases at J, with 20 bases between the two ends. Here the CDR3 DNA reads TGTGCCAGCAGCTTAGATTCCGGGCGTGGGGGGAGGACCGGGGAGCTGTTTTTT. Its translation is CASSLDSGRGGRTGELFF.

The V call is TRBV28, the J call TRBJ2-7, with 9 nucleotides matching TRBD1. CDR3 size: 15 residues. The V gene's germline CDR1 is MDHEN and CDR2 SYDVKM. Trimming removed 1 base from V and 4 bases from J; junction bases left unmatched: 5. This chain's CDR3 is CASSLSDRGWYEQYF. The CDR3 nucleotides read TGTGCCAGCAGTTTATCGGACAGGGGATGGTACGAGCAGTACTTC.

The chain combines TRBV18 with TRBJ1-2; possible D gene TRBD1, 5 bases. Germline V gives CDR1 KGHSH, CDR2 LQKENI. V was clipped by 3 bases and J by 8 bases, with 10 bases between them. This CDR3 spans 12 amino acids. CDR3 sequence reads: CASSPQGSGYTF. The CDR3 DNA follows: TGTGCCAGCTCACCCCAGGGATCCGGCTACACCTTC.

The V call is TRBV5-4, the J call TRBJ2-5, with 7 bases lining up with TRBD2. From germline, CDR1 is SGHNT and CDR2 YYREEE (reference sequence). Unmatched junction bases numbered 6, after V lost 2 bases and J lost 5 bases. This CDR3 comprises 14 residues. This chain's CDR3 is CASSFPGEGETQYF. The CDR3 region has the DNA TGTGCCAGCAGCTTCCCTGGGGAGGGGGAGACCCAGTACTTC.

The chain has TRBV7-2 and TRBJ2-3; D unclear. This CDR3 comprises 14 residues. The germline V gene encodes CDR1 SGHTA and CDR2 FQGNSA. Trimming shortened V by 1 base and J by 3 bases, and 8 bases separated the two germline ends. The CDR3 coding sequence is TGTGCCAGCAGCTTAGTCAGGCCAACAGATACGCAGTATTTT. Encoded protein: CASSLVRPTDTQYF.

The V call is TRBV6-1, the J call TRBJ2-1, with 7 bases lining up with TRBD1. CDR3 size: 15 residues. V dropped 5 bases and J dropped 6; count of bases not matched to a gene: 10. Per germline, CDR1 MNHNS and CDR2 SASEGT. The DNA of the CDR3 is TGTGCCAGCAGTTCCTACCGGAACAGGGGCAATGAGCAGTTCTTC. As protein: CASSSYRNRGNEQFF.

This sequence joins TRBV19 and TRBJ2-1; D is perhaps TRBD1 (6 bases). The CDR3 covers 15 residues. V was pared by 9 bases and J by 0 bases, with 15 bases between. CDR1 and CDR2 (germline): LNHDA, SQIVND (reference sequence). The CDR3 DNA is TGTGCCAGCGTACCGGGACACAGCTCCTACAATGAGCAGTTCTTC. It yields the protein CASVPGHSSYNEQFF.

The chain combines TRBV7-9 with TRBJ1-5; D is unclear. In germline, CDR1 is SEHNR, CDR2 FQNEAQ (reference sequence). This CDR3 has 14 residues. Trimming stripped 5 bases from V and 0 bases from J, with 8 bases between. The CDR3 sequence: CASSTEGSNQPQHF. CDR3 in DNA: TGTGCCAGCAGCACGGAGGGTAGCAATCAGCCCCAGCATTTT.

The chain combines TRBV5-1 with TRBJ2-7; 8 bases map to TRBD1. Germline-derived CDR1 and CDR2 are SGHRS and YFSETQ. The CDR3 sequence is 15 residues long. Trimming removed 3 bases from V and 2 bases from J; junction bases left unmatched: 7. The DNA for the CDR3 is TGCGCCAGCAGCTCCTCCCCGGACAGGGCCTACGAGCAGTACTTC. Encoded protein: CASSSSPDRAYEQYF.

V is TRBV7-9 and J is TRBJ2-5; unclear D gene. V lost 5 bases and J lost 5, with 12 bases in between. In germline, CDR1 is SEHNR, CDR2 FQNEAQ (reference sequence). CDR3 size: 13 residues. As DNA, the CDR3 is TGTGCCAGCAGCCCCGACTCTACGGAGACCCAGTACTTC. Its translation: CASSPDSTETQYF. Together with reference TRBV7-9 and TRBJ2-5, the CDR3 gives the full variable domain: DTGVSQNPRHKITKRGQNVTFRCDPISEHNRLYWYRQTLGQGPEFLTYFQNEAQLEKSRLLSDRFSAERPKGSFSTLEIQRTEQGDSAMYLCASSPDSTETQYFGPGTRLLVL.

J is TRBJ1-3 and V is TRBV4-3, with a possible D match to TRBD1 (6 bases). Trimming removed 0 bases at V and 7 bases at J, with 13 bases between. The V gene's germline CDR1 is LGHNA and CDR2 YSLEER. CDR3 length: 15 amino acids. The CDR3: CASSQDGGQTNTIYF. The DNA of the CDR3 is TGCGCCAGCAGCCAAGATGGCGGACAGACCAACACCATATATTTT.

This clone was detected once. A junction boundary mismatches the germline segment, possibly from a read error. The chain links TRBV5-6 to TRBJ2-3; maybe TRBD2 (7 bases). This CDR3 is 17 amino acids long. From germline, CDR1 is SGHDT and CDR2 YYEEEE. The chain's CDR3 is CASSLEGGGPSTDTQYF. The CDR3 nucleotides read TGTGCCAGCAGTTTGGAGGGAGGGGGGCCTAGCACAGATACGCAGTATTTT.

This rearrangement joins TRBV5-6 to TRBJ1-2; D is perhaps TRBD1 (5 bases). Trimming left V 2 bases short and J 3 bases short, with 11 bases between. The CDR3 loop spans 14 amino acids. Germline V CDR1 and CDR2: SGHDT, YYEEEE. Here the CDR3 DNA reads TGTGCCAGCAGCTTAGGGGCCGACGACTATGGCTACACCTTC. Protein sequence: CASSLGADDYGYTF.

This clone was seen once. The CDR3 sequence: CASIGQGSTTEAFF. CDR3 bases: TGTGCCAGCATTGGACAGGGCAGTACCACTGAAGCTTTCTTT. This sequence joins TRBV25-1 and TRBJ1-1, with TRBD1 matching 8 bases. The V gene's germline CDR1 is MGHDK and CDR2 SYGVNS. V lost 7 bases to trimming and J lost 4 bases; unmatched junction nucleotides: 8. CDR3 length: 14 residues.

The genes are TRBV6-6 and TRBJ2-2, with TRBD2 identical over 10 bases. Losses at the gene ends were 6 bases for V and 2 bases for J; bases not matched to a gene: 6. Germline-derived CDR1 and CDR2 are MNHNY and SVGAGI (reference sequence). The CDR3 extends over 16 amino acids. The CDR3 loop reads CASRPSGGANTGELFF. As DNA, the CDR3 is TGTGCCAGCAGGCCAAGCGGGGGGGCTAACACCGGGGAGCTGTTTTTT.

The chain combines TRBV2 with TRBJ1-4; possible D gene TRBD1, 5 bases. Trimming pared 6 bases from V and 0 bases from J, leaving 14 bases between. The CDR3 runs 16 residues. Per germline, CDR1 SNHLY and CDR2 FYNNEI. CDR3 bases: TGTGCCAGCAGCGCTGACAGATATTCAACTAATGAAAAACTGTTTTTT. Residues: CASSADRYSTNEKLFF. Combining the CDR3 with reference TRBV2 and TRBJ1-4 gives the whole variable domain EPEVTQTPSHQVTQMGQEVILRCVPISNHLYFYWYRQILGQKVEFLVSFYNNEISEKSEIFDDQFSVERPDGSNFTLKIRSTKLEDSAMYFCASSADRYSTNEKLFFGSGTQLSVL.

The V gene is TRBV7-3, the J gene TRBJ2-3; maybe TRBD1 (5 bases). V was shortened by 3 bases and J by 1 base, with 11 bases between the two germline ends. Germline V gene lookup returns CDR1 SGHTA and CDR2 FQGTGA. The CDR3 length is 15 residues. The CDR3 DNA is TGTGCCAGCAGCTTGTCAGGGATGGGCACAGATACGCAGTATTTT. This codes for CASSLSGMGTDTQYF.

The chain is built from TRBV5-5 and TRBJ1-3; D unresolved. The CDR3 spans 14 residues. V shed 4 bases and J shed 3 bases, with 11 bases lying between them. Germline V gene sequence: CDR1 SGHKS, CDR2 YYEKEE (reference sequence). Here the CDR3 DNA reads TGTGCCAGCAGCCTGGATCTCGGTGGAAACACCATATATTTT. The encoded protein is CASSLDLGGNTIYF. Together with reference TRBV5-5 and TRBJ1-3, the CDR3 gives the full variable domain: DAGVTQSPTHLIKTRGQQVTLRCSPISGHKSVSWYQQVLGQGPQFIFQYYEKEERGRGNFPDRFSARQFPNYSSELNVNALLLGDSALYLCASSLDLGGNTIYFGEGSWLTVV.

Concerning this clone: The same CDR3 arises from other DNA sequences in this sample as well. This sequence joins TRBV7-8 and TRBJ1-1; D is ambiguous. CDR1 and CDR2 (germline): SGHVS, FQNEAQ. This CDR3 comprises 13 residues. The ends were cut back, 1 base at V and 3 bases at J, with 6 bases in the middle. The CDR3 protein is CASSLVRDTEAFF. The CDR3, as DNA: TGTGCCAGCAGCTTAGTTCGGGACACTGAAGCTTTCTTT.

This clone showed up just once. The gene calls are TRBV7-2 and TRBJ1-1; TRBD1 might be the D (5 bases). The CDR3 is 13 residues long. Between the trimmed V and J ends, which lost 0 bases and 4 bases, there was a span of 6 bases. Germline-derived CDR1 and CDR2 are SGHTA and FQGNSA. The DNA of the CDR3 is TGTGCCAGCAGCTTAGCAGGGGTCACTGAAGCTTTCTTT. Residues: CASSLAGVTEAFF.

The genes are TRBV4-3 and TRBJ2-7; D is unresolved. With 0 bases removed from V and 4 bases from J, the gap between germline ends came to 7 bases. The germline CDR1 and CDR2 sequences are LGHNA and YSLEER. This CDR3 is 13 amino acids long. The CDR3 reads CASSQDRRYEQYF. The CDR3 DNA follows: TGCGCCAGCAGCCAAGATAGGCGGTACGAGCAGTACTTC.

This chain connects TRBV7-9 to TRBJ1-4; 7 bases fit TRBD1. V trimming: 5 bases; J trimming: 5 bases; junction bases outside the gene matches: 5. Germline CDR1 reads SEHNR; CDR2 reads FQNEAQ (reference sequence). CDR3 length: 14 residues. The CDR3 DNA reads TGTGCCAGCAGCCGCGAGACAGGGAATGAAAAACTGTTTTTT. Residues: CASSRETGNEKLFF.

The chain carries TRBV5-1 and TRBJ1-1, with TRBD1 as a possible D gene (5 bases). The V gene lost 6 bases and the J gene lost 4 bases, with 16 bases spanning the gap. Germline lookup yields CDR1 SGHRS and CDR2 YFSETQ. There are 14 residues in the CDR3. CDR3 DNA sequence: TGCGCCAGCACCGTAGGGGTCGAGGCCACTGAAGCTTTCTTT. Its translation: CASTVGVEATEAFF.

The rearrangement uses TRBV7-9 and TRBJ1-6; 11 nucleotides match TRBD1. This CDR3 comprises 15 residues. The junction had 0 bases not matched to a gene; V was cut back by 1 base and J by 7 bases. Germline CDR1 and CDR2: SEHNR and FQNEAQ (reference sequence). In DNA form, the CDR3 reads TGTGCCAGCAGCTTAGGGGACAGGGGGAATTCACCCCTCCACTTT. Amino acids: CASSLGDRGNSPLHF.